This T cell receptor (beta chain) derives from a study of shared clonotypes between healthy human individuals. Study information: Three plates each covered CD4 naive and memory; CD8 naive two, CD8 memory one. The study, taken as a whole, reports: Shared across a handful of donors were 5% to 6% of the naive CD4 clonotypes. Few donors limited the genetic and exposure-history diversity represented.

Into CD45RA+ naive and CD45RA-negative memory subsets, the CD4+ cells were split. As for this clone: Its antigen remains unidentified.

Trimming shortened V by 5 bases and J by 6 bases, and 11 bases separated the two germline ends. Germline CDR1 reads SGHAT; CDR2 reads FQNNGV. The CDR3 runs to 13 residues. Sequenced by immunoSEQ multiplex PCR; TCRdb stores in-frame clones only, minus some. The sample yields approximately 700,000 clones, more than 70% seen once. V is TRBV11-2 and J is TRBJ1-5, with D possibly being TRBD1 (5 bases). This TCR came from a woman in her 30s in good health. Input material: memory CD4+ T cells sorted from blood. Subset specified: CD45RA-negative fraction. This CDR3 reads CASSQGGGQPQHF. The CDR3 DNA sequence: TGTGCCAGCAGCCAAGGCGGGGGTCAGCCCCAGCATTTT.